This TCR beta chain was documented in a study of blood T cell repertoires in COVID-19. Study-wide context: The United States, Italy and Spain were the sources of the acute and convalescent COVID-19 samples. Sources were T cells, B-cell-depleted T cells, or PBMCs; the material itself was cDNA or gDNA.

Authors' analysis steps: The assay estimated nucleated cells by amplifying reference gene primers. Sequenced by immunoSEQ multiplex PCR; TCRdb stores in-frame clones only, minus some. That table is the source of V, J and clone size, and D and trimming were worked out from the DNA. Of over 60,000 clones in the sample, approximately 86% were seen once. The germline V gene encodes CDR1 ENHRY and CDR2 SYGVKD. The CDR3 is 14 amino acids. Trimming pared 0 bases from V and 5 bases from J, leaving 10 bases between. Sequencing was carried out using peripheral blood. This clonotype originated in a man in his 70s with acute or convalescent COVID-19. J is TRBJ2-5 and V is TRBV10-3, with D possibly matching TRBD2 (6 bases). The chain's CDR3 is CAISESSAGETQYF. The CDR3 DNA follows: TGTGCCATCAGTGAGTCCTCGGCGGGGGAGACCCAGTACTTC.